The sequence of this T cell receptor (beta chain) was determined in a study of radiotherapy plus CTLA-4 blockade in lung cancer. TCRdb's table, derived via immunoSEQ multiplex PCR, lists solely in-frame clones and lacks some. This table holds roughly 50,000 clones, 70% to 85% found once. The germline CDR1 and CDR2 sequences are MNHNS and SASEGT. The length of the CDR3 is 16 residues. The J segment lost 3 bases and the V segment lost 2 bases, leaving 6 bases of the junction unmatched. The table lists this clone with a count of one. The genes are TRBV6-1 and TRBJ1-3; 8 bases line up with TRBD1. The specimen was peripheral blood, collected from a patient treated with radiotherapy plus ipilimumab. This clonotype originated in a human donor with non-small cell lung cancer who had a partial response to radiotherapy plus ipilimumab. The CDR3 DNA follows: TGTGCCAGCAGTGAAAGGGGGACAGGCTATGGAAACACCATATATTTT. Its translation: CASSERGTGYGNTIYF.